A selection of T cell receptor beta chains follows, all from one sample in a study of OX40 agonist ivuxolimab in advanced cancers. TCRdb's copy holds only in-frame clones and misses some; the assay was immunoSEQ multiplex PCR. Of some 78,000 clones in the sample, around 91% were seen once. Source: CD4+ or CD8+ T cells sorted from blood, taken in a trial of the OX40 agonist ivuxolimab. All receptors come from an adult with an advanced solid tumor such as melanoma, head and neck, liver or kidney cancer. Each CDR3 is given with its conserved first and last residue. A D gene is named only where the DNA matches it firmly. Clone size appears in some rows only: once, few, many, or a class for an expanded clone.

d_call clone_size j_call v_call cdr3_nt cdr3_aa
- - TRBJ2-3 TRBV5-4 TGTGCCAGCAGTTCGGACGGCAGCACAGATACGCAGTATTTT CASSSDGSTDTQYF
- - TRBJ1-5 TRBV30 TGTGCCTGGAGGGGGTCGGGGGGTCAGCCCCAGCATTTT CAWRGSGGQPQHF
- - TRBJ2-7 TRBV27 TGTGCCAGCAGCGGGCGACCCCACTACGAGCAGTACTTC CASSGRPHYEQYF
- - TRBJ2-3 TRBV19 TGTGCCAGTAGTATTAGGAGGACAGATACGCAGTATTTT CASSIRRTDTQYF
- once TRBJ1-1 TRBV2 TGTGCCAGCATTCGTAGCACTGAAGCTTTCTTT CASIRSTEAFF
- - TRBJ1-2 TRBV9 TGTGCCAGCAGCGTAGGCCAGGGACCTTATTATGGCTACACCTTC CASSVGQGPYYGYTF
TRBD1 - TRBJ2-7 TRBV9 TGTGCCAGCAGCAACCACCCGACAGGGGAGCAGTACTTC CASSNHPTGEQYF
- - TRBJ1-3 TRBV4-2 TGTGCCAGCAGCCAAGTCCAGGCTGGAAACACCATATATTTT CASSQVQAGNTIYF
- - TRBJ2-7 TRBV4-1 TGCGCCAGCAGCCGGACTACTAACTACGAGCAGTACTTC CASSRTTNYEQYF
- - TRBJ1-2 TRBV15 TGTGCCACCAGCCCTACAGGGAGGGTCCACTATGGCTACACCTTC CATSPTGRVHYGYTF
- - TRBJ1-1 TRBV18 TGTGCCAGCTCACCAAGGGCGGAGAACACTGAAGCTTTCTTT CASSPRAENTEAFF
- - TRBJ2-1 TRBV2 TGTGCCAGCAGTGCTAGCGATGTCGTGCAGTTCTTC CASSASDVVQFF
- - TRBJ2-7 TRBV6-5 TGTGCCAGCAGGGGCGGGACAGTCTACGAGCAGTACTTC CASRGGTVYEQYF
TRBD1 - TRBJ1-3 TRBV10-3 TGTGCCATCAGTTGGACAGGGACGAAGTATGGAAACACCATATATTTT CAISWTGTKYGNTIYF
- - TRBJ1-1 TRBV2 TGTGCCGGCCTGCTTACGGTGGGTAACACTGAAGCTTTCTTT CAGLLTVGNTEAFF
- - TRBJ1-3 TRBV2 TGTGCCAGCACTCCTCAGGCTTCGCACCGGGGAAACACCATATATTTT CASTPQASHRGNTIYF
- - TRBJ2-5 TRBV10-3 TGTGCCATCAGTGAGCTAACCTCGGAGACCCAGTACTTC CAISELTSETQYF
- - TRBJ2-3 TRBV5-4 TGTGCCAGCAGCCTGAGGGATAGGGATACGCAGTATTTT CASSLRDRDTQYF
- - TRBJ1-6 TRBV7-2 TGTGCCAGCAGCTTAGGACGGCAGGGAGGCTCACCCCTCCACTTT CASSLGRQGGSPLHF
- - TRBJ2-2 TRBV7-2 TGTGCCAGCAGCTCCGCCCGGGGAGATGTCGGGGAGCTGTTTTTT CASSSARGDVGELFF
- - TRBJ1-2 TRBV12-5 TGTGCTAGTGGTTTGGGCGGGGGTAACTATGGCTACACCTTC CASGLGGGNYGYTF
- - TRBJ2-7 TRBV19 TGTGCCAGTAGTGGGGCAACCTACGAGCAGTACTTC CASSGATYEQYF
- - TRBJ1-5 TRBV5-1 TGCGCCAGCAGCTTGGGCGATGGGAGGGGCAATCAGCCCCAGCATTTT CASSLGDGRGNQPQHF
- - TRBJ1-1 TRBV6-5 TGTGCCAGCAGTTACCGTGGGACACCGAACACTGAAGCTTTCTTT CASSYRGTPNTEAFF
- - TRBJ2-4 TRBV28 TGTGCCAGCAGTCCGGGACGAGGGGAAGCCAAAAACATTCAGTACTTC CASSPGRGEAKNIQYF
- - TRBJ1-6 TRBV2 TGTGCCAGCAGGGGGCGGGAGTCACCCCTCCACTTT CASRGRESPLHF
TRBD2 - TRBJ2-7 TRBV2 TGTGCCAGCAGGCAAGGGACTAGCAGGCTGTACGAGCAGTACTTC CASRQGTSRLYEQYF
- - TRBJ1-5 TRBV21-1 TGTGCCCTTCTAAGCCGGGACAGAGAACTATATAGCAATCAGCCCCAGCATTTT CALLSRDRELYSNQPQHF
TRBD1 - TRBJ1-1 TRBV7-2 TGTGCCAGCAGCCGCCCGGGACAGGGTATTTATGGAGCTTTCTTT CASSRPGQGIYGAFF
- once TRBJ1-2 TRBV7-2 TGTGCCAGCAGCCCCGGGTCGGGGGCCTGGGATGGCTACACCTTC CASSPGSGAWDGYTF
TRBD1 - TRBJ2-2 TRBV18 TGTGCCAGCTCACCCCCGGGACAGGGGGGCGCCGGGGAGCTGTTTTTT CASSPPGQGGAGELFF
- - TRBJ2-1 TRBV9 TGTGCCAGCAGCGTCTCGGGTGGGGGATCCTACAATGAGCAGTTCTTC CASSVSGGGSYNEQFF
TRBD1 - TRBJ2-3 TRBV2 TGTGCCAGCAGCTCCGGGACAGGGGCTTGGACAGATACGCAGTATTTT CASSSGTGAWTDTQYF
- - TRBJ2-7 TRBV7-8 TGTGCCAGCAGCCTAAGGACGGGTCCCTACGAGCAGTACTTC CASSLRTGPYEQYF
- - TRBJ1-5 TRBV30 TGTGCCTGGAGTTCGTTCCAAAATCAGCCCCAGCATTTT CAWSSFQNQPQHF
- - TRBJ2-7 TRBV7-9 TGTGCCAGCAGCTTAGTTTTTGGGGAGCAGTACTTC CASSLVFGEQYF
- - TRBJ2-1 TRBV2 TGTGCCAGCAACCCAGAGGCTAGCGCCCATGAGCAGTTCTTC CASNPEASAHEQFF
- - TRBJ1-4 TRBV2 TGTGCCAGCAGTGAAAGGACAGTAATTGAAAAACTGTTTTTT CASSERTVIEKLFF
TRBD2 - TRBJ2-2 TRBV18 TGTGCCAGCTCATCGAACGGGGGGACGAACACCGGGGAGCTGTTTTTT CASSSNGGTNTGELFF
- - TRBJ1-3 TRBV5-4 TGTGCCAGCAGCTTGGAGCAGGGGAGGTCTGGAAACACCATATATTTT CASSLEQGRSGNTIYF
- - TRBJ2-7 TRBV7-6 TGTGCCAGCAGCCCCACCCTGCGAGGGGAGGAGCAGTACTTC CASSPTLRGEEQYF
TRBD2 - TRBJ2-3 TRBV12-5 TGTGCTAGTTGTTATGGGACAGGGGACTCCGGGACTAGCGGGTCATATGGCACAGATACGCAGTATTTT CASCYGTGDSGTSGSYGTDTQYF
- - TRBJ1-1 TRBV18 TGTGCCAGCTCACCACAACCCCCAGGGAACACTGAAGCTTTCTTT CASSPQPPGNTEAFF
TRBD1 - TRBJ1-2 TRBV7-8 TGTGCCAGCAGCTCCCCGACAGGGGGCTTAGTTGGCTACACCTTC CASSSPTGGLVGYTF
- - TRBJ2-3 TRBV4-1 TGCGCCAGCAGCCAAGAGGTGCCCACAGATACGCAGTATTTT CASSQEVPTDTQYF
- - TRBJ1-1 TRBV7-2 TGTGCCAGCAGCTTAGGGGGGTTAGCTTTCTTT CASSLGGLAFF
TRBD2 - TRBJ2-3 TRBV29-1 TGCAGCGTTCAGCGGGAGACAGATACGCAGTATTTT CSVQRETDTQYF
- - TRBJ1-4 TRBV2 TGTGCCAGCAGTGAAGCTCGGTCGAGCGGAGAAAAACTGTTTTTT CASSEARSSGEKLFF
TRBD1 - TRBJ2-7 TRBV19 TGTGCCAGTAGTATAGGGGACAGGGCTCTCTACGAGCAGTACTTC CASSIGDRALYEQYF
- - TRBJ1-3 TRBV5-1 TGCGCCAGCAGCTTACGGACGGGCTCTGGAAACACCATATATTTT CASSLRTGSGNTIYF
- - TRBJ2-2 TRBV6-5 TGTGCCAGCAGCTCCACGAACACCGGGGAGCTGTTTTTT CASSSTNTGELFF
- - TRBJ1-3 TRBV5-1 TGCGCCAGCAGCCCTGACGTGGGGCAGGGGATTACTGGAAACACCATATATTTT CASSPDVGQGITGNTIYF